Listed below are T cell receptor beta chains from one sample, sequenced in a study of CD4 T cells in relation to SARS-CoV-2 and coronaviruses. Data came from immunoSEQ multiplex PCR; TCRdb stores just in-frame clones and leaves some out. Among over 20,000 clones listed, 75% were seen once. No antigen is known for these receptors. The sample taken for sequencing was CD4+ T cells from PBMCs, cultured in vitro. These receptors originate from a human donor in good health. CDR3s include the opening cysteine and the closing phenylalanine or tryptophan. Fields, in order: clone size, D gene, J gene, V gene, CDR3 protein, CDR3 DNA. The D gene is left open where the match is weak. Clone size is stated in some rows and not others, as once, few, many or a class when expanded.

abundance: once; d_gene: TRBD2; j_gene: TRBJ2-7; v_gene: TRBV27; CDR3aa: CATGRRLAGGSSYEQYF; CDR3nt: TGTGCCACCGGGCGAAGGCTAGCGGGAGGGAGCTCCTACGAGCAGTACTTC
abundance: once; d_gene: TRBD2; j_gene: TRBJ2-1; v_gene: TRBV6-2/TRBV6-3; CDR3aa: CASSLIAGTYNEQFF; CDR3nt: TGTGCCAGCAGTTTAATAGCGGGAACCTACAATGAGCAGTTCTTC
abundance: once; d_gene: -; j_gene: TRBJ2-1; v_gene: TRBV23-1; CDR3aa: CASSHEFYNEQFF; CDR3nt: TGCGCCAGCAGTCATGAGTTCTACAATGAGCAGTTCTTC
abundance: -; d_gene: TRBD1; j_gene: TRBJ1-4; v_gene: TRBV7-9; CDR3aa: CASRRGQVINEKLFF; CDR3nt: TGTGCCAGCAGACGTGGACAGGTGATAAATGAAAAACTGTTTTTT
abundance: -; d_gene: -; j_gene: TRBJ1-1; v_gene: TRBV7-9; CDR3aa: CASSLVNTEAFF; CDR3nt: TGTGCCAGCAGCTTAGTGAACACTGAAGCTTTCTTT
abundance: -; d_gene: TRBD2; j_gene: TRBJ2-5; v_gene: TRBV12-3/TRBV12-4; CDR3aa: CASSFPGGETQYF; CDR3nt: TGTGCCAGCAGCTTCCCGGGAGGGGAGACCCAGTACTTC
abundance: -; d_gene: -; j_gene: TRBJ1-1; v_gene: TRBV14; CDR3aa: CASSQDRGPAGMNTEAFF; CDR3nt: TGTGCCAGCAGCCAAGATCGAGGTCCAGCGGGCATGAACACTGAAGCTTTCTTT
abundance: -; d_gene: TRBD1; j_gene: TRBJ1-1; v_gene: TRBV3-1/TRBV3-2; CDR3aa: CASSRKDRINPPNTEAFF; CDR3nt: TGTGCCAGCAGCCGAAAGGACAGGATCAACCCCCCGAACACTGAAGCTTTCTTT
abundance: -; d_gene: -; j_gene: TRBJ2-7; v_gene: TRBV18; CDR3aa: CASSPPSGTYEQYF; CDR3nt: TGTGCCAGCTCACCACCGTCAGGGACCTACGAGCAGTACTTC
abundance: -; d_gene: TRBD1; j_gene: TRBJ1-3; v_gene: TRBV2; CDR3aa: CASTIDRVSGNTIYF; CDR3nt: TGTGCCAGCACTATAGACAGGGTTTCTGGAAACACCATATATTTT
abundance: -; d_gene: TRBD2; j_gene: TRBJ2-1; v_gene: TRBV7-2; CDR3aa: CASSPQPSGREQFF; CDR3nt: TGTGCCAGCAGCCCCCAACCTAGCGGGAGAGAGCAGTTCTTC